These 17 T cell receptor beta chains share one sample of origin, sequenced in a study of T cell repertoires in aging, cancer and after chemotherapy. Rearranged V-D-J TRB sequences were amplified with a mixed TRB-A/B primer pool. MiXCR was run by TCRdb on the multiplex PCR reads, yielding one entry per CDR3 protein. This sample has about 11,000 distinct CDR3 sequences, with 20% to 30% found just once. The template was genomic DNA from peripheral blood, not RNA. Sample: blood. The receptors were gathered from a human donor in good health.

V usage is TRBV18 and J usage is TRBJ2-5; D gene unclear. V was pared by 3 bases and J by 3 bases, with 8 bases between. There are 13 residues in the CDR3. Germline V gene lookup returns CDR1 KGHSH and CDR2 LQKENI. CDR3 coding DNA: TGTGCCAGCTCACCGCCCGGAGAAGAGACCCAGTACTTC. This codes for CASSPPGEETQYF.

This clonotype was seen a handful of times. The V gene is TRBV11-2, the J gene TRBJ2-7; maybe TRBD2 (6 bases). Germline assignment: CDR1 SGHAT and CDR2 FQNNGV. V was pared by 3 bases and J by 4 bases, with 13 bases between. CDR3 length equals 14 residues. This CDR3 reads CASSFGGLGYEQYF. CDR3 DNA: TGTGCCAGCAGCTTCGGAGGGTTGGGATACGAGCAGTACTTC.

The V gene is TRBV7-9, the J gene TRBJ2-2; perhaps TRBD2 as D (5 bases). V was trimmed by 1 base and J by 4 bases, leaving 10 bases between them. The CDR3 sequence is 15 residues long. The V gene's germline CDR1 is SEHNR and CDR2 FQNEAQ (reference sequence). The CDR3 coding sequence is TGTGCCAGCAGCTTAGGTGGACTCGTCACCGGGGAGCTGTTTTTT. This sequence encodes CASSLGGLVTGELFF.

This clonotype was counted a few times. This chain links TRBV15 with TRBJ1-1, with D possibly TRBD1 on 6 matching bases. Germline CDR1 LNHNV, CDR2 YYDKDF (reference sequence). The CDR3 is 16 residues long. V lost 0 bases and J 5 bases, leaving 16 bases between the germline ends. Here the CDR3 DNA reads TGTGCCACCAGCAGAGAGTTTACAGGGTTGGGGACTGAAGCTTTCTTT. Its translation is CATSREFTGLGTEAFF. Variable domain in full (rest from reference TRBV15 and TRBJ1-1): DAMVIQNPRYQVTQFGKPVTLSCSQTLNHNVMYWYQQKSSQAPKLLFHYYDKDFNNEADTPDNFQSRRPNTSFCFLDIRSPGLGDTAMYLCATSREFTGLGTEAFFGQGTRLTVV.

In its sample, this clonotype ranks as medium-sized. This sequence joins TRBV7-2 and TRBJ2-1; TRBD2 agrees at 11 bases. The J segment lost 7 bases and the V segment lost 4 bases, leaving 6 bases of the junction unmatched. Per germline, CDR1 SGHTA and CDR2 FQGNSA. The CDR3 loop spans 15 amino acids. Here the CDR3 DNA reads TGTGCCAGCAGCTATCTCAGGACTAGCGGGAATGAGCAGTTCTTC. Amino acids: CASSYLRTSGNEQFF. Based on the CDR3 plus reference TRBV7-2 and TRBJ2-1, the full variable domain is GAGVSQSPSNKVTEKGKDVELRCDPISGHTALYWYRQSLGQGLEFLIYFQGNSAPDKSGLPSDRFSAERTGGSVSTLTIQRTQQEDSAVYLCASSYLRTSGNEQFFGPGTRLTVL.

Worth noting for this clonotype: Possible read error: a much larger clone is one base away. The chain couples TRBV30 to TRBJ2-7, with TRBD1 as a possible D gene (5 bases). CDR3 length: 12 residues. The V and J ends lost 3 bases and 7 bases respectively, with 13 bases between them. Germline V gene data show CDR1 as GTSNPN and CDR2 as SVGIG (reference sequence). CDR3 in DNA: TGTGCCTGGAGGGGGCAGTACAATGAGCAGTACTTC. It is translated as CAWRGQYNEQYF.

This clonotype qualifies as medium-sized. The rearrangement links TRBV30 to TRBJ2-6; D is uncertain. V was clipped by 0 bases and J by 0 bases, with 6 bases between them. The CDR3 has 15 amino acids. Germline-derived CDR1 and CDR2 are GTSNPN and SVGIG (reference sequence). The CDR3 bases are TGTGCCTGGAGTGTACGGTTCTCTGGGGCCAACGTCCTGACTTTC. Its protein is CAWSVRFSGANVLTF. The full variable domain, completed using reference TRBV30 and TRBJ2-6, is SQTIHQWPATLVQPVGSPLSLECTVEGTSNPNLYWYRQAAGRGLQLLFYSVGIGQISSEVPQNLSASRPQDRQFILSSKKLLLSDSGFYLCAWSVRFSGANVLTFGAGSRLTVL.

Relative to its sample, this clonotype is medium-sized. The CDR3 nucleotides are TGCAGTGCTAGCCCCTCGGGAGGTGCCGGGGAGCTGTTTTTT. This translates into CSASPSGGAGELFF. The rearrangement links TRBV20-1 to TRBJ2-2; 7 bases align to TRBD2. After removal of 3 bases from V and 6 bases from J, the junction contained 7 bases not matched to a gene. The length of the CDR3 is 14 residues. CDR1 DFQATT and CDR2 SNEGSKA come from the germline V gene (reference sequence).

This clonotype came up a few times. The V and J genes are TRBV7-2 and TRBJ2-5; D is unresolved. In germline, CDR1 is SGHTA, CDR2 FQGNSA. The CDR3 loop spans 14 amino acids. The V and J ends lost 5 bases and 0 bases respectively, with 10 bases between them. The DNA for the CDR3 is TGTGCCAGCAGCCCTTGGGCCAACCAAGAGACCCAGTACTTC. Translated, it gives CASSPWANQETQYF.

For this clonotype: A read error may explain this, as a much larger clone is one base away. The chain couples TRBV30 to TRBJ1-1, with D perhaps matching TRBD1 (5 bases). The germline V gene has CDR1 GTSNPN and CDR2 SVGIG (reference sequence). The CDR3 loop spans 14 amino acids. The CDR3, as DNA: TGTCCCTGGAATTGGGGCAGTTTGGGCACTGAAGCTTTCTTT. It codes for CPWNWGSLGTEAFF.

The V call is TRBV28, the J call TRBJ2-3, with 9 bases aligning to TRBD2. Germline CDR1 reads MDHEN; CDR2 reads SYDVKM. This CDR3 contains 20 residues. After removal of 5 bases from V and 2 bases from J, the junction contained 20 bases not matched to a gene. CDR3 residues: CASSPRGSGGSLTNTDTQYF. CDR3 nucleotide sequence: TGTGCCAGCAGTCCGCGGGGGAGCGGGGGGTCCTTAACGAACACAGATACGCAGTATTTT.

This clonotype counts as medium-sized (0.01 to 0.1%). The chain couples TRBV7-2 to TRBJ2-3; D is unclear. The V and J ends lost 2 bases and 3 bases respectively, with 9 bases between them. The CDR3 sequence is 14 residues long. Germline V gene sequence: CDR1 SGHTA, CDR2 FQGNSA. The CDR3 protein is CASSLRLITDTQYF. CDR3 coding DNA: TGTGCCAGCAGCTTACGGCTGATTACAGATACGCAGTATTTT.

This clonotype was observed a single time. A single base separates this from a much larger clone, so it may be a read error. The V and J genes are TRBV6-1 and TRBJ2-3; 11 bases are a match to TRBD1. CDR3 length equals 15 residues. Trimming at V came to 6 bases and at J to 3 bases, leaving 5 bases not matched to a gene. CDR1 is MNHNS and CDR2 is SASEGT in the germline V gene. CDR3 nucleotide sequence: TGTGCCAGCAGCCCCGGGACAGGGGGGACAGATACGCAGTATTTT. The encoded protein is CASSPGTGGTDTQYF.

The chain employs TRBV6-1 and TRBJ2-3; 12 positions agree with TRBD2. This CDR3 is built from 16 residues. CDR1 is MNHNS, CDR2 SASEGT, per germline. Trimming removed 4 bases from V and 2 bases from J; junction bases left unmatched: 4. The CDR3 nucleotides read TGTGCCAGCAGTGGACTAGCGGGGGAACTCACAGATACGCAGTATTTT. This sequence encodes CASSGLAGELTDTQYF.

This clonotype was seen more than once but under ten times. This chain connects TRBV5-1 to TRBJ2-1, with D tentatively TRBD2 (7 bases). With 0 bases removed from V and 5 bases from J, the gap between germline ends came to 12 bases. The CDR3 covers 15 residues. From germline, CDR1 is SGHRS and CDR2 YFSETQ. In DNA form, the CDR3 reads TGCGCCAGCAGCTTGGGAGGGGGGGCGAACAATGAGCAGTTCTTC. It yields the protein CASSLGGGANNEQFF.

The V gene is TRBV20-1, the J gene TRBJ2-3; 7 bases agree with TRBD1. The V gene's germline CDR1 is DFQATT and CDR2 SNEGSKA (reference sequence). The CDR3 extends over 14 amino acids. Germline trimming cut 4 bases from V and 0 bases from J; bases unmatched to any gene: 4. The CDR3 here is CSAKDRASTDTQYF. The CDR3 DNA sequence: TGCAGTGCTAAAGACAGGGCGAGCACAGATACGCAGTATTTT.

This clonotype came up once. A read error may produce the germline difference seen at one junction end. The rearrangement links TRBV6-1 to TRBJ1-1; D possibly corresponds to TRBD1 (6 bases). CDR1 and CDR2 (germline): MNHNS, SASEGT. The CDR3 loop spans 15 amino acids. Here the CDR3 reads CASSVKLDRNTEAIF. The CDR3 nucleotides are TGTGCCAGCAGTGTAAAACTCGACAGGAACACTGAAGCTATCTTT.